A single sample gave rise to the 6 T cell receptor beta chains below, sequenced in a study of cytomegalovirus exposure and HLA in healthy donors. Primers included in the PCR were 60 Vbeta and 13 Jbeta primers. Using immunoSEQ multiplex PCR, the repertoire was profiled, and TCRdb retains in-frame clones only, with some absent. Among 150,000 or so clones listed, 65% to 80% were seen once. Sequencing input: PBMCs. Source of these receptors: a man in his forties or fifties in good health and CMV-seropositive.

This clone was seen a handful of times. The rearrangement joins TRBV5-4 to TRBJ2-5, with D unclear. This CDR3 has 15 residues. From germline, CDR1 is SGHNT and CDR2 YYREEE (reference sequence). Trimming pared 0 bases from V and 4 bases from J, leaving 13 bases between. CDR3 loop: CASSLGRPPRETQYF. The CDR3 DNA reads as TGTGCCAGCAGCTTGGGGCGGCCCCCACGAGAGACCCAGTACTTC.

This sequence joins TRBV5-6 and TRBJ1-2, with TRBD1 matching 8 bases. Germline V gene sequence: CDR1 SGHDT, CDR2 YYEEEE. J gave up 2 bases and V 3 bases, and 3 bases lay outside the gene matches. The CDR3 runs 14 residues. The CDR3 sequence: CASSWDRSNYGYTF. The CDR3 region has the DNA TGTGCCAGCAGCTGGGACAGGTCGAACTATGGCTACACCTTC.

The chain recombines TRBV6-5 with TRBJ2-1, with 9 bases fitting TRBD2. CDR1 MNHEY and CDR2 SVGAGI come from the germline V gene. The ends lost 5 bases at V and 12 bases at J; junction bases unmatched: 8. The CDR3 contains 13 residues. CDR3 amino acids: CASSLAGKGGQFF. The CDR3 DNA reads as TGTGCCAGCAGTCTAGCGGGGAAAGGGGGGCAGTTCTTC.

The CDR3, as DNA: TGTGCCAGCAGCTTAAGGGACAGGGTCCACGAGCAGTACTTC. Its protein is CASSLRDRVHEQYF. This chain uses TRBV7-3 with TRBJ2-7; TRBD1 aligns across 9 bases. The length of the CDR3 is 14 residues. CDR1 and CDR2 from the germline V gene are SGHTA and FQGTGA. Trimming at V came to 1 base and at J to 5 bases, leaving 3 bases not matched to a gene.

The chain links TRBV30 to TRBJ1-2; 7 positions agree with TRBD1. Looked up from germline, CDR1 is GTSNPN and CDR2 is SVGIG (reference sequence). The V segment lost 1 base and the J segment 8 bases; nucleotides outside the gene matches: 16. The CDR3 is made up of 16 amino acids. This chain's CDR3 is CAWSAGWRGPARGYTF. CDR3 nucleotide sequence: TGTGCCTGGAGTGCTGGGTGGAGGGGGCCGGCGAGGGGCTACACCTTC.

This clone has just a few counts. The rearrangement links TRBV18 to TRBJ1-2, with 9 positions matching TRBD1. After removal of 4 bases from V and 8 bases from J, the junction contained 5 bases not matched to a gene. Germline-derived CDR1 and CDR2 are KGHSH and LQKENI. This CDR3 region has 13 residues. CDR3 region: CASSRDREEGYTF. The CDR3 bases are TGTGCCAGCTCACGGGACAGGGAGGAAGGCTACACCTTC.